Shown below are 8 T cell receptor beta chains from a single sample sequenced in a study of cytomegalovirus exposure and HLA in healthy donors. PCR primers comprised 60 Vbeta and 13 Jbeta primers. Clones were sequenced by immunoSEQ multiplex PCR, and TCRdb holds only the in-frame ones, with some missing. The sample has tens of thousands of clones; 65% to 90% are singletons. The sample was PBMCs. These receptor sequences come from a man aged 25 to 40 in good health and CMV-seropositive.

The chain joins TRBV27 to TRBJ1-1; D remains unclear. V was pared by 4 bases and J by 7 bases, with 10 bases between. CDR3 length: 12 amino acids. Germline CDR1 reads MNHEY; CDR2 reads SMNVEV (reference sequence). The CDR3 DNA reads as TGTGCCAGCAGTTCAGACTTTAATGAAGCTTTCTTT. Translated: CASSSDFNEAFF.

V and J are TRBV15 and TRBJ2-1, with 7 bases lining up with TRBD2. After removal of 0 bases from V and 8 bases from J, the junction contained 4 bases not matched to a gene. Germline V gives CDR1 LNHNV, CDR2 YYDKDF (reference sequence). There are 14 residues in the CDR3. CDR3 amino acids: CATSRDLAGDEQFF. In nucleotides, the CDR3 is TGTGCCACCAGCAGAGATCTGGCGGGAGATGAGCAGTTCTTC.

V and J are TRBV10-1 and TRBJ2-3; 7 bases line up with TRBD1. Germline V gene sequence: CDR1 WNHNN, CDR2 SYGVQD (reference sequence). CDR3 length: 15 residues. V was pared by 4 bases and J by 8 bases, with 12 bases of the junction left unmatched. CDR3 DNA sequence: TGCGCCAGCAGTGCGGGACAGTGGTCTACAAGTACGCAGTATTTT. It encodes CASSAGQWSTSTQYF.

The genes are TRBV7-2 and TRBJ2-5; 7 bases map to TRBD2. From germline, CDR1 is SGHTA and CDR2 FQGNSA. The CDR3 is 15 amino acids. V was clipped by 1 base and J by 5 bases; unmatched bases: 7. The CDR3 loop reads CASSLVGSGGETQYF. CDR3 DNA sequence: TGTGCCAGCAGCTTAGTAGGATCGGGGGGTGAGACCCAGTACTTC.

This clone was seen more than once but under ten times. V and J are TRBV12-5 and TRBJ1-1; D is possibly TRBD1 (6 bases). Trimming took 0 bases from V and 1 from J, leaving 9 bases between them. The CDR3 is 15 residues long. Germline CDR1 LGHNT, CDR2 FRNRAP. CDR3 protein: CASGLVQGTNTEAFF. In DNA form, the CDR3 reads TGTGCTAGTGGTTTGGTTCAGGGGACGAACACTGAAGCTTTCTTT.

This clone showed up just a few times. This rearrangement joins TRBV9 to TRBJ2-3, with D uncertain. V gave up 3 bases and J gave up 3 bases, with 5 bases separating them. Per the germline V gene, CDR1 is SGDLS and CDR2 is YYNGEE. CDR3 length equals 12 residues. CDR3: CASSARTDTQYF. The DNA of the CDR3 is TGTGCCAGCAGCGCCCGGACAGATACGCAGTATTTT.

Here the CDR3 DNA reads TGTGCCAGCAGTCCACAGGCTTTGGCTACCTACGAGCAGTACTTC. Protein: CASSPQALATYEQYF. The rearrangement joins TRBV27 to TRBJ2-7; a possible D gene is TRBD1 (5 bases). V lost 5 bases and J 2 bases, leaving 16 bases between the germline ends. Germline lookup yields CDR1 MNHEY and CDR2 SMNVEV (reference sequence). The CDR3 runs to 15 residues.

V and J are TRBV27 and TRBJ2-1; tentatively, D is TRBD1 (6 bases). CDR3 length equals 15 residues. Trimming removed 5 bases from V and 4 bases from J, with 15 bases in between. Germline CDR1 MNHEY, CDR2 SMNVEV (reference sequence). CDR3 in amino acids: CASSKSGVLYNEQFF. The CDR3 nucleotides are TGTGCCAGCAGTAAATCAGGGGTTTTATACAATGAGCAGTTCTTC.